This passage covers 24 T cell receptor beta chains from one sample sequenced in a study of spatial heterogeneity in lung cancer. Via MiXCR, TCRdb re-called the 5' RACE reads, giving one row per CDR3 protein. This table has tens of thousands of distinct CDR3 sequences, under 9% appearing once. Time point noted: sample taken at primary tumor resection. Researchers sequenced whole RNA taken from tumor, nontumor lung or frozen PBMC without sorting. The sequencing used PBMCs, collected at surgery. The receptors stem from a male donor with early-stage non-small cell lung cancer.

In this sample, this clonotype turned up many times. The rearrangement links TRBV10-3 to TRBJ1-2; 10 bases fit TRBD1. The CDR3 consists of 12 residues. V dropped 9 bases and J dropped 7; count of bases not matched to a gene: 5. CDR1 ENHRY and CDR2 SYGVKD come from the germline V gene. The CDR3 here is CAIRTGGAGYTF. In DNA, the CDR3 is TGTGCCATTCGGACAGGGGGGGCTGGCTACACCTTC.

This sequence joins TRBV11-3 and TRBJ1-1, with 12 bases matching TRBD1. CDR1 and CDR2 (germline): SGHNT, YENEEA. V was pared by 3 bases and J by 3 bases, with 2 bases of the junction left unmatched. The CDR3 sequence is 15 residues long. CDR3 protein: CASSLGQGADTEAFF. The CDR3 coding sequence is TGTGCCAGCAGCTTGGGACAGGGGGCGGACACTGAAGCTTTCTTT.

This clonotype was counted many times. This chain uses TRBV5-1 with TRBJ2-7, with D hard to call. The germline V and J ends were trimmed by 2 bases and 1 base, with 7 bases remaining between them. The CDR3 is 13 residues long. Germline-derived CDR1 and CDR2 are SGHRS and YFSETQ. The CDR3 sequence is CASSFGDSYEQYF. The CDR3 DNA sequence: TGCGCCAGCAGCTTTGGGGATTCCTACGAGCAGTACTTC.

The chain has TRBV7-2 and TRBJ1-5; D not resolved. V was pared by 1 base and J by 1 base, with 8 bases between. Germline CDR1 SGHTA, CDR2 FQGNSA. This CDR3 comprises 15 residues. This CDR3 is CASSLVGGSNQPQHF. The CDR3 bases are TGTGCCAGCAGCTTAGTCGGCGGAAGCAATCAGCCCCAGCATTTT.

This clonotype was seen a handful of times. This chain links TRBV7-2 with TRBJ2-4; 12 bases are shared with TRBD2. The germline CDR1 and CDR2 sequences are SGHTA and FQGNSA. V shed 5 bases and J 11 bases; nucleotides not matched to a gene: 13. This CDR3 spans 16 amino acids. The CDR3 loop is CASSPTRLAGGPLQYF. The CDR3 coding sequence is TGTGCCAGCAGCCCGACCCGGCTAGCGGGGGGGCCCCTTCAGTACTTC.

This clonotype was recorded at least ten times. The chain has TRBV27 and TRBJ2-1; the D gene is possibly TRBD1 (5 bases). Looked up from germline, CDR1 is MNHEY and CDR2 is SMNVEV (reference sequence). This CDR3 spans 14 amino acids. V was trimmed by 8 bases and J by 5 bases, leaving 16 bases between them. The CDR3 DNA sequence: TGTGCCAGCTCCAATAGGGGTCCCAACAATGAGCAGTTCTTC. This gives the protein CASSNRGPNNEQFF.

V gene TRBV4-2 combines with J gene TRBJ2-5; no reliable D call. The CDR3 is 15 amino acids. In germline, CDR1 is LGHNA, CDR2 YNFKEQ. V gave up 1 base and J gave up 2 bases, with 11 bases separating them. Here the CDR3 reads CASSQAQTAQETQYF. As DNA, the CDR3 is TGTGCCAGCAGCCAAGCCCAAACAGCTCAAGAGACCCAGTACTTC.

The chain has TRBV2 and TRBJ1-2; D may be TRBD1 (6 bases). Trimming removed 5 bases at V and 2 bases at J, with 15 bases between. This CDR3 is 15 amino acids long. Germline V gene data show CDR1 as SNHLY and CDR2 as FYNNEI. CDR3 residues: CASSRLGTGNYGYTF. The CDR3 bases are TGTGCCAGCAGTAGGTTGGGTACAGGGAACTATGGCTACACCTTC.

This clonotype was counted at least ten times. The V and J genes are TRBV19 and TRBJ1-5, with D unresolved. Per the germline V gene, CDR1 is LNHDA and CDR2 is SQIVND (reference sequence). Trimming removed 3 bases at V and 2 bases at J, with 5 bases between. The CDR3 has 13 residues. The CDR3 DNA sequence: TGTGCCAGTAGTATGCAGGGCAATCAGCCCCAGCATTTT. Translation gives CASSMQGNQPQHF.

This clonotype was found a few times. CDR3 in DNA: TGTGCCAGTAACACCGGACTAGCGGGACCCCAAGAGACCCAGTACTTC. It codes for CASNTGLAGPQETQYF. The chain couples TRBV19 to TRBJ2-5, with TRBD2 identical over 12 bases. Trimming cost V 7 bases and J 1 base; bases outside gene matches: 7. Looked up from germline, CDR1 is LNHDA and CDR2 is SQIVND (reference sequence). The length of the CDR3 is 16 residues.

The chain couples TRBV10-3 to TRBJ1-4; 7 bases line up with TRBD1. V trimming: 6 bases; J trimming: 10 bases; junction bases outside the gene matches: 14. CDR3 length equals 15 residues. The V gene's germline CDR1 is ENHRY and CDR2 SYGVKD. Here the CDR3 reads CAISRDSGIAGKLFF. CDR3 DNA: TGTGCCATCAGCCGGGACAGCGGAATCGCCGGAAAACTGTTTTTT.

The chain uses TRBV7-9 and TRBJ2-1, with 11 bases aligning to TRBD1. Germline lookup yields CDR1 SEHNR and CDR2 FQNEAQ (reference sequence). The junction had 16 bases not matched to a gene; V was cut back by 6 bases and J by 9 bases. The CDR3 sequence is 17 residues long. The CDR3 nucleotides are TGTGCCAGCAGTTCCTCCTCCGGGACAGGGGGGTTTGGTGAGCAGTTCTTC. Protein sequence: CASSSSSGTGGFGEQFF. Filled out from reference TRBV7-9 and TRBJ2-1, the complete variable domain reads DTGVSQNPRHKITKRGQNVTFRCDPISEHNRLYWYRQTLGQGPEFLTYFQNEAQLEKSRLLSDRFSAERPKGSFSTLEIQRTEQGDSAMYLCASSSSSGTGGFGEQFFGPGTRLTVL.

The V and J genes are TRBV18 and TRBJ2-1, with TRBD2 as a possible D gene (6 bases). Trimming stripped 3 bases from V and 1 base from J, with 16 bases between. Germline values: CDR1 KGHSH, CDR2 LQKENI. The CDR3 consists of 17 residues. The CDR3 coding sequence is TGTGCCAGCTCACCGACCTGGAGGGCGAGGTCCTACAATGAGCAGTTCTTC. It codes for CASSPTWRARSYNEQFF.

This clonotype was seen a few times. The CDR3 sequence is CASSYTGQVNSGANVLTF. CDR3 nucleotides: TGTGCCAGCAGTTACACGGGACAGGTGAACTCTGGGGCCAACGTCCTGACTTTC. The chain employs TRBV6-5 and TRBJ2-6; the match to TRBD1 covers 8 bases. CDR1 is MNHEY and CDR2 is SVGAGI in the germline V gene. Unmatched junction bases numbered 6, after V lost 2 bases and J lost 0 bases. The length of the CDR3 is 18 residues.

This chain links TRBV28 with TRBJ2-6; a possible D gene is TRBD1 (5 bases). The CDR3 loop spans 15 amino acids. V shed 5 bases and J shed 0 bases, with 8 bases lying between them. From germline, CDR1 is MDHEN and CDR2 SYDVKM. The CDR3 nucleotides are TGTGCCAGCAGTGAGCAGGGCTCTGGGGCCAACGTCCTGACTTTC. It yields the protein CASSEQGSGANVLTF.

The chain combines TRBV6-6 with TRBJ1-1; perhaps TRBD1 as D (6 bases). V was clipped by 2 bases and J by 5 bases, with 12 bases between them. Germline V gene sequence: CDR1 MNHNY, CDR2 SVGAGI (reference sequence). This CDR3 region has 14 residues. The CDR3 region has the DNA TGTGCCAGCAGTTACCCAGGGGAGGGTACTGAAGCTTTCTTT. It encodes CASSYPGEGTEAFF.

This CDR3 reads CSARNSGTGTYEQYF. In nucleotides, the CDR3 is TGCAGTGCTAGAAATTCCGGGACAGGGACCTACGAGCAGTACTTC. The rearrangement uses TRBV20-1 and TRBJ2-7, with 9 bases matching TRBD1. The length of the CDR3 is 15 residues. Germline assignment: CDR1 DFQATT and CDR2 SNEGSKA (reference sequence). The J segment lost 2 bases and the V segment lost 2 bases, leaving 7 bases of the junction unmatched.

This clonotype was detected a few times. J is TRBJ1-4 and V is TRBV5-1, with D uncertain. V was clipped by 2 bases and J by 8 bases, with 13 bases between them. The germline CDR1 and CDR2 sequences are SGHRS and YFSETQ. This CDR3 region has 14 residues. CDR3 DNA sequence: TGCGCCAGCAGCTTACAGACAAAGGAAGAAAAACTGTTTTTT. Protein sequence: CASSLQTKEEKLFF.

Many counts were recorded for this clonotype. The genes are TRBV18 and TRBJ1-2; 7 nucleotides match TRBD1. V lost 0 bases to trimming and J lost 6 bases; unmatched junction nucleotides: 1. CDR1 KGHSH and CDR2 LQKENI come from the germline V gene. The CDR3 loop spans 13 amino acids. The CDR3 region has the DNA TGTGCCAGCTCACCACCGGGACAGAATGGCTACACCTTC. It encodes CASSPPGQNGYTF. Together with reference TRBV18 and TRBJ1-2, the CDR3 gives the full variable domain: NAGVMQNPRHLVRRRGQEARLRCSPMKGHSHVYWYRQLPEEGLKFMVYLQKENIIDESGMPKERFSAEFPKEGPSILRIQQVVRGDSAAYFCASSPPGQNGYTFGSGTRLTVV.

This chain links TRBV20-1 with TRBJ2-5; D is unclear. Trimming removed 5 bases from V and 0 bases from J, with 10 bases in between. The CDR3 is made up of 13 amino acids. Germline V gives CDR1 DFQATT, CDR2 SNEGSKA (reference sequence). CDR3 amino acids: CSAPHDYQETQYF. The CDR3 DNA sequence: TGCAGTGCTCCACATGACTACCAAGAGACCCAGTACTTC.

The chain links TRBV7-9 to TRBJ2-5; TRBD2 is a possible D gene (5 bases). V lost 3 bases, J lost 5 bases, and 7 bases lay in between. The CDR3 has 12 amino acids. CDR1 and CDR2 (germline): SEHNR, FQNEAQ (reference sequence). The CDR3 region has the DNA TGTGCCAGCAGCTTTGGGGAGGAGACCCAGTACTTC. Translation gives CASSFGEETQYF.

In this sample, this clonotype turned up many times. V gene TRBV29-1 combines with J gene TRBJ2-3, with TRBD1 matching 11 bases. Germline V gene lookup returns CDR1 SQVTM and CDR2 ANQGSEA. Trimming at V came to 0 bases and at J to 3 bases, leaving 5 bases not matched to a gene. CDR3 length: 16 residues. CDR3 region: CSVEDQDRGPTDTQYF. In DNA, the CDR3 is TGCAGCGTTGAAGATCAGGACAGGGGGCCGACAGATACGCAGTATTTT.

Many counts were recorded for this clonotype. The chain employs TRBV10-2 and TRBJ2-7, with TRBD1 as a possible D gene (6 bases). Trimming left V 6 bases short and J 4 bases short, with 13 bases between. In germline, CDR1 is WSHSY, CDR2 SAAADI. CDR3 length: 13 amino acids. CDR3 nucleotide sequence: TGCGCCAGCAGGACAGGCTCCGTGTACGAGCAGTACTTC. Translation gives CASRTGSVYEQYF.

This clonotype turned up a few times. This chain connects TRBV20-1 to TRBJ1-1, with D possibly being TRBD1 (5 bases). The CDR3 is 14 amino acids. Germline CDR1 reads DFQATT; CDR2 reads SNEGSKA (reference sequence). The CDR3: CSGKGTSGKTEAFF. The CDR3 region has the DNA TGCAGCGGGAAAGGGACCTCGGGAAAAACTGAAGCTTTCTTT.